Reported below is one T cell receptor beta chain. Its specificity is not known. The TCR cDNA carried a universal primer site and UMIs from 5'RACE template switching. MiXCR, run by TCRdb on the 5' RACE reads, gives a single entry per CDR3 protein. This sample has more than 450,000 distinct CDR3 sequences, with around a fifth found just once. These data are taken from a study of T cells after yellow fever vaccination. Findings of the study overall: At around 96% for CD4 and approximately 88% for CD8, most primary-vaccination clones showed up again after the booster.

This CDR3 spans 14 amino acids. Germline trimming cut 6 bases from V and 1 base from J; bases unmatched to any gene: 6. CDR1 is DFQATT and CDR2 is SNEGSKA in the germline V gene (reference sequence). This clonotype originated in a young man who received the YFV17D yellow fever vaccine. Sequencing used PBMCs, obtained 21 days after the first yellow fever vaccination. The chain has TRBV20-1 and TRBJ2-5; TRBD2 agrees at 9 bases. This CDR3 reads CSAVAGVTQETQYF. The CDR3 bases are TGCAGTGCGGTAGCGGGGGTGACCCAAGAGACCCAGTACTTC.